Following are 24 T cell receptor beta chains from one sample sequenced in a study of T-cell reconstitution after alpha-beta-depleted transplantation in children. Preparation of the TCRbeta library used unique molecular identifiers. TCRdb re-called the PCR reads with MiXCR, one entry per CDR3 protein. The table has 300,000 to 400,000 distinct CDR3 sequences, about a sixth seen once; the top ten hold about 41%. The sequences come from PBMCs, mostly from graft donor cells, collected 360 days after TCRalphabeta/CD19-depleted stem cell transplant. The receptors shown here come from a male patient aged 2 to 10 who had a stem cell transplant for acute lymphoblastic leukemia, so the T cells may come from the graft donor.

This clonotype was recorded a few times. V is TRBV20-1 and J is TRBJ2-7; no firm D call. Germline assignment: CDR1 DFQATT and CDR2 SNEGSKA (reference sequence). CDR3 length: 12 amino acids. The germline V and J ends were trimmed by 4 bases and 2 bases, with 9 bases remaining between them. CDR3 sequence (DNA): TGCAGTGCTAACGGAGTTACCTACGAGCAGTACTTC. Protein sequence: CSANGVTYEQYF.

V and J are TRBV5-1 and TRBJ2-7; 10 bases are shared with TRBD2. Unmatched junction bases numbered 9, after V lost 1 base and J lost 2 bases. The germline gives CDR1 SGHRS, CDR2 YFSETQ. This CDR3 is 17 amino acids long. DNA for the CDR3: TGCGCCAGCAGCTTGTTTCCCCTAGCGGGAGTTCCCTACGAGCAGTACTTC. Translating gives CASSLFPLAGVPYEQYF.

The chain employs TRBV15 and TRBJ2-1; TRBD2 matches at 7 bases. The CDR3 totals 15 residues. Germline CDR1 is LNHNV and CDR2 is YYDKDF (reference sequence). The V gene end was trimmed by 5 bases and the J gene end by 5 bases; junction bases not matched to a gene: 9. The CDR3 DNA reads TGTGCCACCAGCGCCCATAGAGCGGGGAACAATGAGCAGTTCTTC. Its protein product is CATSAHRAGNNEQFF. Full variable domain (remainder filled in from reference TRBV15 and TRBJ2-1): DAMVIQNPRYQVTQFGKPVTLSCSQTLNHNVMYWYQQKSSQAPKLLFHYYDKDFNNEADTPDNFQSRRPNTSFCFLDIRSPGLGDTAMYLCATSAHRAGNNEQFFGPGTRLTVL.

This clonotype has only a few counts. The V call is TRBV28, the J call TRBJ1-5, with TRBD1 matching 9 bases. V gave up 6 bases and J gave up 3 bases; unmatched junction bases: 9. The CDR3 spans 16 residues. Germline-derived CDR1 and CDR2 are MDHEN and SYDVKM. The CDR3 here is CASRFTGGLFNQPQHF. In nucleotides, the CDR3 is TGTGCCAGCAGGTTTACAGGGGGCCTATTCAATCAGCCCCAGCATTTT.

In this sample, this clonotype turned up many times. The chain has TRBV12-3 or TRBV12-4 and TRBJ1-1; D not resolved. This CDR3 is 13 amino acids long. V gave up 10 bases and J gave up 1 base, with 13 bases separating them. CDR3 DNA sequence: TGTGCCACCGCCCATGGCAGGAACACTGAAGCTTTCTTT. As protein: CATAHGRNTEAFF.

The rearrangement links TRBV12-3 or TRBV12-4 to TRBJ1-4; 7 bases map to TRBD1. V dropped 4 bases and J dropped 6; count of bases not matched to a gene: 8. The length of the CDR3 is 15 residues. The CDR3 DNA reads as TGTGCCAGCAGTTACCTAGGGGGCGAGGATGAAAAACTGTTTTTT. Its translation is CASSYLGGEDEKLFF.

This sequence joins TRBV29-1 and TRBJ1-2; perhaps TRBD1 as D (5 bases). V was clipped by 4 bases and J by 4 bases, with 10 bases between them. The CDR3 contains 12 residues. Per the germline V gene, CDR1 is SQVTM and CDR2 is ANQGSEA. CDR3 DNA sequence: TGCAGCGTTGCCGGGACGGTCTATGGCTACACCTTC. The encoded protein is CSVAGTVYGYTF.

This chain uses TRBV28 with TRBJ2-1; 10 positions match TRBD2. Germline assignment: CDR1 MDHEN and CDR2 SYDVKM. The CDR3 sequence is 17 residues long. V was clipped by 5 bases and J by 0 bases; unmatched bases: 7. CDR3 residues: CASSTPTSGSSYNEQFF. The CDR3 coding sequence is TGTGCCAGCAGTACGCCGACTAGCGGGTCCTCCTACAATGAGCAGTTCTTC.

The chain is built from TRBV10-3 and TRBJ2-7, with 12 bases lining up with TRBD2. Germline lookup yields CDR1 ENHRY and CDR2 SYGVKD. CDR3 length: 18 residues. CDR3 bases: TGTGGGCTCCGAAGTGGAAGACTAGCGGGAGAGAAATCCCACGAGCAGTACTTC. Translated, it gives CGLRSGRLAGEKSHEQYF.

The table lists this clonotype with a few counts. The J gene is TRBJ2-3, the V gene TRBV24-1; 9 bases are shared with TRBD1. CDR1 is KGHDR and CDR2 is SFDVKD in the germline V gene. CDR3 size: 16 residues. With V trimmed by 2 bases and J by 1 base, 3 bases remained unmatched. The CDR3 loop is CATSDSRDRGTDTQYF. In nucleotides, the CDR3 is TGTGCCACCAGTGATTCGAGGGACAGGGGCACAGATACGCAGTATTTT.

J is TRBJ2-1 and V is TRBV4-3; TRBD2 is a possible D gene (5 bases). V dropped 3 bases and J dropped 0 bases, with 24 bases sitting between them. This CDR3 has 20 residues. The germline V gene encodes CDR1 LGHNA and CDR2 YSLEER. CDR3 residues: CASSHDYTYSPGSSYNEQFF. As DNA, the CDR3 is TGCGCCAGCAGCCACGACTACACCTACTCCCCGGGGAGCTCCTACAATGAGCAGTTCTTC.

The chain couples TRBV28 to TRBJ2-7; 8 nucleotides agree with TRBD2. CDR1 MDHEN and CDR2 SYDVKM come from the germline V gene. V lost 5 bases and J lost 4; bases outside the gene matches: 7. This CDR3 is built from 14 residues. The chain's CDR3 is CASSPLADWYEQYF. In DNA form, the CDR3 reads TGTGCCAGCAGTCCACTAGCGGACTGGTACGAGCAGTACTTC.

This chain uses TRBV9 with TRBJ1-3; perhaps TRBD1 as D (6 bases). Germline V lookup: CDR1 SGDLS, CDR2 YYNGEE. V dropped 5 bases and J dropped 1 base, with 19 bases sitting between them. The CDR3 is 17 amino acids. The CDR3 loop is CASSVSPDRLSGNTIYF. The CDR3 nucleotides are TGTGCCAGCAGTGTAAGCCCCGACAGGCTATCTGGAAACACCATATATTTT.

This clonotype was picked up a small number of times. CDR3 bases: TGTGCCAGCAGCCCCCACCCCACTAGCGGGAGCCGCAACCTCTCAGCGCAGTATTTT. This encodes CASSPHPTSGSRNLSAQYF. The chain recombines TRBV11-2 with TRBJ2-3; 11 bases are a match to TRBD2. CDR1 and CDR2 from the germline V gene are SGHAT and FQNNGV. V trimming: 5 bases; J trimming: 10 bases; junction bases outside the gene matches: 23. This CDR3 has 19 residues.

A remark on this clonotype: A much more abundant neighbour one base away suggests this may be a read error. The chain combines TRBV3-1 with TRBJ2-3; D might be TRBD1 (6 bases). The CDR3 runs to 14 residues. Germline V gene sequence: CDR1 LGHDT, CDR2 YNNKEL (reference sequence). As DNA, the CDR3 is TGTGCCAGCAGCTGGACAGCTAGCACAGATACGCATTATTTT. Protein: CASSWTASTDTHYF.

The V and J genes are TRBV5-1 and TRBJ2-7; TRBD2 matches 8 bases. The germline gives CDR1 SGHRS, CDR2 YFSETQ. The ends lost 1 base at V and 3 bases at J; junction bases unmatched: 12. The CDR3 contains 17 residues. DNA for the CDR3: TGCGCCAGCAGCTTGTCCGTGGGTAGCGGGAATATCTACGAGCAGTACTTC. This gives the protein CASSLSVGSGNIYEQYF.

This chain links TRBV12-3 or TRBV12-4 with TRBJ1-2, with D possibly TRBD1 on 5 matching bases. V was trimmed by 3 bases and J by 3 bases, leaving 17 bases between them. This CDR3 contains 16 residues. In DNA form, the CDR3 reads TGTGCCAGCAGTTTGCGAACGGGACTCTTAGACTATGGCTACACCTTC. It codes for CASSLRTGLLDYGYTF.

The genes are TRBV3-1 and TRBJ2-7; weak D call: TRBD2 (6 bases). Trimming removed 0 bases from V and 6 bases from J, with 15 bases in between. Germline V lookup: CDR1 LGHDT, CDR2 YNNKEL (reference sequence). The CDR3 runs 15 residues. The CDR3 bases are TGTGCCAGCAGCCAAGACATTTTTGAGGGAGGCGAGCAGTACTTC. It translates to CASSQDIFEGGEQYF.

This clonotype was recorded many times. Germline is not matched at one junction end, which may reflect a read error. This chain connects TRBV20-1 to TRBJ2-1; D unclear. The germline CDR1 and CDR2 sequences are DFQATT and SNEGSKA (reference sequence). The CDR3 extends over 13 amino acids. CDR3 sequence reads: CSARDPPGNEQFF. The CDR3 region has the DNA TGCAGTGCGAGAGATCCCCCCGGCAATGAGCAGTTCTTC.

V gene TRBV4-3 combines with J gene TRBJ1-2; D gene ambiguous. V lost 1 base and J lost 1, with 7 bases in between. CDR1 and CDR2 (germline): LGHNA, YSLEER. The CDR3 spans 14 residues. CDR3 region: CASSQATRNYGYTF. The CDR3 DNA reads TGCGCCAGCAGCCAAGCGACCCGTAACTATGGCTACACCTTC.

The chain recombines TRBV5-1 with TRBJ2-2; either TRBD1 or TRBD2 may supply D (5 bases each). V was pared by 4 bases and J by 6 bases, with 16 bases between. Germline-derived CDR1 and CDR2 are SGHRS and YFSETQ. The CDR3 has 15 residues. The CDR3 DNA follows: TGCGCCAGCAGCGAGGGACGTTTAGGGGCCGGGGAGCTGTTTTTT. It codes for CASSEGRLGAGELFF.

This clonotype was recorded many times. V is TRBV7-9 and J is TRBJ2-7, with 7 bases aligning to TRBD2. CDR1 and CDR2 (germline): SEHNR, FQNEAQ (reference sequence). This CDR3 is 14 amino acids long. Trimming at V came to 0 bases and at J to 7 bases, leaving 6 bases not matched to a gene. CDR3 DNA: TGTGCCAGCAGCTTAGCGGGAGGGCCAGGAGAGCAGTACTTC. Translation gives CASSLAGGPGEQYF.

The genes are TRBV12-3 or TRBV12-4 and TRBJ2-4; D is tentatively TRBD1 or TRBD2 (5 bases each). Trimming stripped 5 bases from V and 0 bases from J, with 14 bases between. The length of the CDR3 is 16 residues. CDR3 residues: CASSPGDVLAKNIQYF. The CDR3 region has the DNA TGTGCCAGCAGTCCCGGGGACGTTCTAGCCAAAAACATTCAGTACTTC.

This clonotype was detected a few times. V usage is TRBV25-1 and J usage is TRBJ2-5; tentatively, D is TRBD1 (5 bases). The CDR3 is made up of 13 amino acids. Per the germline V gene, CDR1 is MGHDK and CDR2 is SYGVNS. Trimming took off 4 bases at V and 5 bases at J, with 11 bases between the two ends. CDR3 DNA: TGTGCCAGCAGTGCCGCAGGGAAGGAGACCCAGTACTTC. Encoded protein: CASSAAGKETQYF. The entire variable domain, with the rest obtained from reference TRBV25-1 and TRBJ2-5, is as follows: EADIYQTPRYLVIGTGKKITLECSQTMGHDKMYWYQQDPGMELHLIHYSYGVNSTEKGDLSSESTVSRIRTEHFPLTLESARPSHTSQYLCASSAAGKETQYFGPGTRLLVL.